This TCR beta chain was recovered during a study of identical twins. In germline, CDR1 is SGDLS, CDR2 YYNGEE. The CDR3 is 16 residues long. Trimming took 3 bases from V and 3 from J; bases not matched to a gene: 10. Unique molecular identifiers were in the cDNA, with template-switch universal primer binding. TCRdb analysed the 5' RACE reads with MiXCR anew, one entry per CDR3 protein. The sample shows approximately 500,000 distinct CDR3 sequences, 20% to 25% of them seen only once. General study results and limits: Diverse VJ usage suggested most zero-insertion clonotypes were not invariant T cells. Conclusions relied on cross-sectional statistical analysis, not following the same donors.

This clonotype was seen only a few times. Its antigen is as yet unknown. Everyone who gave samples was a healthy Caucasian. This sample also appeared in a second study, on T cells expressing NK-cell markers.

Source material: CD4+ T cells sorted from blood. This TCR was recovered from a woman aged 18-29 years in good health. The chain links TRBV9 to TRBJ2-3, with TRBD2 identical over 7 bases. The CDR3 sequence is CASSAVAGDWTDTQYF. The CDR3 DNA reads TGTGCCAGCAGCGCGGTGGCGGGAGATTGGACAGATACGCAGTATTTT.